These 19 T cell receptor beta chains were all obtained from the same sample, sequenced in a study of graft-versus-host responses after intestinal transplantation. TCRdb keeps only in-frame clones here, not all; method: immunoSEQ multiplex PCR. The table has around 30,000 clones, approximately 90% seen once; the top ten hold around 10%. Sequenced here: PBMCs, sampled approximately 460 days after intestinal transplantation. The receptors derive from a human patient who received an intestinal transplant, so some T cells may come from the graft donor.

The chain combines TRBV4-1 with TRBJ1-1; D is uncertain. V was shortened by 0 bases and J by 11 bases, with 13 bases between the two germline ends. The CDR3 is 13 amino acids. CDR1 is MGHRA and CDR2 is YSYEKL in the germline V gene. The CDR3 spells CASSQDQQFKAFF. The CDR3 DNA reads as TGCGCCAGCAGCCAAGATCAACAATTTAAGGCTTTCTTT.

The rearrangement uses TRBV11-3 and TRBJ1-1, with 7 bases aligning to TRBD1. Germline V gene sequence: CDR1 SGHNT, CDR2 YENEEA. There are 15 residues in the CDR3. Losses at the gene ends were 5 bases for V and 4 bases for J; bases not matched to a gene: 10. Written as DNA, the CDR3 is TGTGCCAGCAGCCCCCCGACAGGGTCGGGCACTGAAGCTTTCTTT. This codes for CASSPPTGSGTEAFF.

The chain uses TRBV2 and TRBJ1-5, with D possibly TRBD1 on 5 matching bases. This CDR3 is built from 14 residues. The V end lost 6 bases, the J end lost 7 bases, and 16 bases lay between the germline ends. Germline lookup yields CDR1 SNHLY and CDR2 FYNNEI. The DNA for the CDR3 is TGTGCCAGCAGCGGGTTGGGGACGCAACAGCCCCAGCATTTT. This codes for CASSGLGTQQPQHF.

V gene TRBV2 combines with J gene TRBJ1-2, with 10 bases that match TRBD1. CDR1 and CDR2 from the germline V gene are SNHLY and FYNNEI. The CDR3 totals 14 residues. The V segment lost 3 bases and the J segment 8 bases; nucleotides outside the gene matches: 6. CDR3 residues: CASSERGQGLGYTF. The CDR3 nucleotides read TGTGCCAGCAGTGAGAGGGGACAGGGGCTGGGCTACACCTTC.

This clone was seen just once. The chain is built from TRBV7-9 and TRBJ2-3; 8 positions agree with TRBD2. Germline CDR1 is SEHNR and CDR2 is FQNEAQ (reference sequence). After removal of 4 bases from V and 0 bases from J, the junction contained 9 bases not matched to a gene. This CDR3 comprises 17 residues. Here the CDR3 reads CASSWERGTFSTDTQYF. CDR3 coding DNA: TGTGCCAGCAGCTGGGAGCGGGGGACATTTAGCACAGATACGCAGTATTTT.

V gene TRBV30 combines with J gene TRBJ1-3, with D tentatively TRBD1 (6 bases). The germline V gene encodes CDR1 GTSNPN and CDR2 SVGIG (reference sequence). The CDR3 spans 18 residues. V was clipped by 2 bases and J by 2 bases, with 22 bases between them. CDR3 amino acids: CAWSIIPQGPIAGNTIYF. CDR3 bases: TGTGCCTGGAGTATCATCCCCCAGGGGCCCATAGCTGGAAACACCATATATTTT.

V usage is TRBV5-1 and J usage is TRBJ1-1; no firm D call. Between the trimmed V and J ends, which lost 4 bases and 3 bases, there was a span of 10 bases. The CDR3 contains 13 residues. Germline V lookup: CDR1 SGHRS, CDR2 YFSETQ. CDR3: CASSPDGHTEAFF. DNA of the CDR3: TGCGCCAGCAGCCCGGACGGACACACTGAAGCTTTCTTT.

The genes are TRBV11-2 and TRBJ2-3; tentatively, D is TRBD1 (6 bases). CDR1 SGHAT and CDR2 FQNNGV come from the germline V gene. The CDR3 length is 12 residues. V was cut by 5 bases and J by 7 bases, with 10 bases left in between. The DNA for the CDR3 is TGTGCCAGCAGCCCCCGGGACAATACGCAGTATTTT. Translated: CASSPRDNTQYF. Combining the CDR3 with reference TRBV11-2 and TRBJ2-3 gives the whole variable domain EAGVAQSPRYKIIEKRQSVAFWCNPISGHATLYWYQQILGQGPKLLIQFQNNGVVDDSQLPKDRFSAERLKGVDSTLKIQPAKLEDSAVYLCASSPRDNTQYFGPGTRLTVL.

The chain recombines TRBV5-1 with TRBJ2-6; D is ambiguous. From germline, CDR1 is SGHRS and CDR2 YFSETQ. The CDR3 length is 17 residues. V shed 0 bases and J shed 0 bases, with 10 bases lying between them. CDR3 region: CASSLVPGGSGANVLTF. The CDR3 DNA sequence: TGCGCCAGCAGCTTGGTGCCGGGCGGCTCTGGGGCCAACGTCCTGACTTTC.

The DNA of the CDR3 is TGTGCCAGCAAGACAGGCGGCTCCTACAATGAGCAGTTCTTC. The encoded protein is CASKTGGSYNEQFF. The V call is TRBV2, the J call TRBJ2-1, with D tentatively TRBD1 (6 bases). The CDR3 extends over 14 amino acids. From germline, CDR1 is SNHLY and CDR2 FYNNEI. With 7 bases removed from V and 0 bases from J, the gap between germline ends came to 10 bases.

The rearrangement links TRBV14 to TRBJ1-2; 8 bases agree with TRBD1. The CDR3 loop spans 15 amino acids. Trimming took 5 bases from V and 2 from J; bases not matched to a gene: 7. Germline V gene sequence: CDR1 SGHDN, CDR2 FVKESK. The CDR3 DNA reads TGTGCCAGCAGCTCCCGGACAGGGAAGAACTATGGCTACACCTTC. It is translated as CASSSRTGKNYGYTF. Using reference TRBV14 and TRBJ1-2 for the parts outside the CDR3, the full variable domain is EAGVTQFPSHSVIEKGQTVTLRCDPISGHDNLYWYRRVMGKEIKFLLHFVKESKQDESGMPNNRFLAERTGGTYSTLKVQPAELEDSGVYFCASSSRTGKNYGYTFGSGTRLTVV.

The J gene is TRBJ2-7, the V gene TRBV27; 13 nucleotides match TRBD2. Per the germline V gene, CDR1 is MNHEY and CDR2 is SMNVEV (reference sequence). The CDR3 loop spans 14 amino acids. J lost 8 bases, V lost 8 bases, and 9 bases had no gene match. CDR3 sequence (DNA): TGTGCCAGCGCCCCCGGGACTAGCGGGATCCAGCAGTACTTC. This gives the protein CASAPGTSGIQQYF.

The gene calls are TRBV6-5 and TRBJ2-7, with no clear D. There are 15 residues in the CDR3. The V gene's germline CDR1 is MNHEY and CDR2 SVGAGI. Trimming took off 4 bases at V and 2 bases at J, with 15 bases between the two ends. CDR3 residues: CASSLSNSMAYEQYF. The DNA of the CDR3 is TGTGCCAGCAGTTTGTCAAACAGCATGGCCTACGAGCAGTACTTC.

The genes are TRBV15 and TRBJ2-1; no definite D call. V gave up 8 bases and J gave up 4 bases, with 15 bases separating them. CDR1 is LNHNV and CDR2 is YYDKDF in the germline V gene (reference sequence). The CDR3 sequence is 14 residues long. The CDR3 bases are TGTGCCACCGATAGAGCACCCGGGTACAATGAGCAGTTCTTC. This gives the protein CATDRAPGYNEQFF.

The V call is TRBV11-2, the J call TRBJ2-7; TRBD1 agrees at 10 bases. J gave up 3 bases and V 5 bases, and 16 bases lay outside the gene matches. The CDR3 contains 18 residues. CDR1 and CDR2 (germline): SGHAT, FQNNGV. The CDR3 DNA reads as TGTGCCAGCAGCGTGCGGGACAGGGGTGTTTCAGAAGGCTACGAGCAGTACTTC. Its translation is CASSVRDRGVSEGYEQYF.

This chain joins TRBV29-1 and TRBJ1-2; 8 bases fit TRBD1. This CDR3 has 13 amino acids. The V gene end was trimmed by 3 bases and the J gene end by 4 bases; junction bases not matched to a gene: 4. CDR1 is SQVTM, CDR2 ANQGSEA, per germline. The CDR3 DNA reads TGCAGCGTTGAGTCAGGGACAGGCTATGGCTACACCTTC. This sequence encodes CSVESGTGYGYTF.

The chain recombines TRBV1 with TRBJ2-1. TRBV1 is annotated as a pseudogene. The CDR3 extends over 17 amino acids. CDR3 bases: TGCACCAGCAGCCAATCAGATCGGTGGGGATTAAGCAATGAGCAGTTCTTC. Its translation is CTSSQSDRWGLSNEQFF.

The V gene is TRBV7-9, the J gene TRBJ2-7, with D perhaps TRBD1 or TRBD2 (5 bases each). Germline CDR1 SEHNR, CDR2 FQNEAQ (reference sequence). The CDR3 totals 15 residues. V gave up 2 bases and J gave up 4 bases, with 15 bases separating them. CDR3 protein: CASSLLVGGVYEQYF. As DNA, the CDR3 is TGTGCCAGCAGCTTATTAGTTGGGGGTGTTTACGAGCAGTACTTC.

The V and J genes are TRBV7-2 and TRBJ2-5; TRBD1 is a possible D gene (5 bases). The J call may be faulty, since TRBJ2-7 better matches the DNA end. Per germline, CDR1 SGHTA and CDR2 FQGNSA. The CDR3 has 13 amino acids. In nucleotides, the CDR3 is TGTGCCAGCAGCCCTCAGACAGCTTTCGAGCAGTACTTC. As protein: CASSPQTAFEQYF.